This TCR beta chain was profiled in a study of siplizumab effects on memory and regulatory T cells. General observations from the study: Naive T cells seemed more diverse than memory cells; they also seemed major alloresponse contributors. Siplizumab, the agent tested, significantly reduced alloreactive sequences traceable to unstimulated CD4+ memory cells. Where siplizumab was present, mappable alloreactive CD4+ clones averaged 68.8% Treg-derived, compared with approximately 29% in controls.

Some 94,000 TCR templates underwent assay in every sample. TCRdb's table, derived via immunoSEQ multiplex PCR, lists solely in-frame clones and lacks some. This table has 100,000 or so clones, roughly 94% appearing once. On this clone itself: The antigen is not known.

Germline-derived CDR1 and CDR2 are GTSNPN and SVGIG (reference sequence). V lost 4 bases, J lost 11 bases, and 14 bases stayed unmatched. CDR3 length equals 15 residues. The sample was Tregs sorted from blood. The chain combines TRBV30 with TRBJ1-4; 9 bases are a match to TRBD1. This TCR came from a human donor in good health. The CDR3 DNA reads TGTGCCTGGATGGCTCGGGGGACAGGGAATCTCAAACTGTTTTTT. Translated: CAWMARGTGNLKLFF. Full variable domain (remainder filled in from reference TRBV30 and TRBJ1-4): SQTIHQWPATLVQPVGSPLSLECTVEGTSNPNLYWYRQAAGRGLQLLFYSVGIGQISSEVPQNLSASRPQDRQFILSSKKLLLSDSGFYLCAWMARGTGNLKLFFGSGTQLSVL.